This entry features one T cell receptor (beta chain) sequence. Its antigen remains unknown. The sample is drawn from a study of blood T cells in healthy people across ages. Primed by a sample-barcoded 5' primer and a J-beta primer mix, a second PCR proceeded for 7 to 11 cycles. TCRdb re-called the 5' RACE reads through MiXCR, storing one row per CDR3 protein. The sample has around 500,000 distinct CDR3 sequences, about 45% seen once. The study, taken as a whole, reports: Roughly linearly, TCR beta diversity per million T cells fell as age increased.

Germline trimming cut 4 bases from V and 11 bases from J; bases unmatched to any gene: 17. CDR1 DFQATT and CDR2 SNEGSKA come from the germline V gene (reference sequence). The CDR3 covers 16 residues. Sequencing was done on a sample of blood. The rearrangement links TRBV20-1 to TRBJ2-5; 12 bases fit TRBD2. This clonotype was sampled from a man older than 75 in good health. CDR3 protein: CSAIRPSGRAVNEQYF. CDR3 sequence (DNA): TGCAGTGCTATACGCCCTAGCGGGAGGGCCGTCAATGAGCAGTACTTC.